This T cell receptor beta chain was identified during a study of T cell responses to AZD1222 COVID-19 vaccine. The protocol was immunoSEQ multiplex PCR, while the TCRdb copy is restricted to in-frame clones and leaves out a portion. The sample has 130,000 to 150,000 clones, roughly 89% seen once. This clone was counted a single time. Antigen unknown. The germline V and J ends were trimmed by 4 bases and 4 bases, with 16 bases remaining between them. CDR1 is LGHDT and CDR2 is YNNKEL in the germline V gene (reference sequence). This CDR3 is 15 amino acids long. Study conclusions and caveats: Spike-specific TCR breadth and depth went up after people got two AZD1222 doses. Repertoire sampling happened only post peak T cell response. Vaccine-associated CD4 TCRs ranged over spike, dominating at 160-218 and 743-854.

The material sequenced was peripheral blood, taken on day 0 of AZD1222 vaccination. The sequence came from an adult in good health. The chain joins TRBV3-1 (or the pseudogene TRBV3-2) to TRBJ1-2, with D maybe TRBD1 (6 bases). In DNA, the CDR3 is TGTGCCAGCAGCCTAAGAGGTGGCAGGGGCTATGGCTACACCTTC. Translated, it gives CASSLRGGRGYGYTF.